These T cell receptor beta chains were read from a single sample in a study of blood T cell repertoires in COVID-19. Here immunoSEQ multiplex PCR was the method, and the copy in TCRdb shows in-frame clones only, minus some. This table has about 300,000 clones, 80% to 95% appearing once. The sample comprised PBMCs or T cells enriched from blood (not recorded which). The receptors were gathered from a young woman who had recovered from COVID-19. The CDR3 runs from the conserved cysteine through the conserved F or W. The order of the fields is clone size, D gene, V gene, J gene, CDR3 protein, CDR3 DNA. A D gene is named only where the DNA matches it firmly. Some rows have no size entry. The others give once, few or many, or a class for an expanded clone.

clone_size: -; d_call: -; v_call: TRBV5-1; j_call: TRBJ2-2; cdr3_aa: CASSPLSDTGELFF; cdr3_nt: TGCGCCAGCAGCCCCCTTAGCGATACCGGGGAGCTGTTTTTT
clone_size: -; d_call: TRBD2; v_call: TRBV10-3; j_call: TRBJ2-7; cdr3_aa: CAISDTSGSYEQYF; cdr3_nt: TGTGCCATCAGTGACACTAGCGGATCCTACGAGCAGTACTTC
clone_size: -; d_call: TRBD2; v_call: TRBV7-2; j_call: TRBJ2-5; cdr3_aa: CASSLGSGTRGDSETQYF; cdr3_nt: TGTGCCAGCAGCTTAGGCTCCGGGACTAGAGGAGATTCAGAGACCCAGTACTTC
clone_size: -; d_call: TRBD1; v_call: TRBV7-9; j_call: TRBJ1-2; cdr3_aa: CASSFIDRGNYGYTF; cdr3_nt: TGTGCCAGCAGCTTTATCGACAGGGGTAACTATGGCTACACCTTC
clone_size: -; d_call: TRBD1; v_call: TRBV5-1; j_call: TRBJ1-6; cdr3_aa: CASSPLSGGNSPLHF; cdr3_nt: TGCGCCAGCAGCCCCCTCTCAGGGGGGAATTCACCCCTCCACTTT
clone_size: -; d_call: TRBD2; v_call: TRBV29-1; j_call: TRBJ2-2; cdr3_aa: CSVGSGSALGELFF; cdr3_nt: TGCAGCGTTGGGAGCGGGAGTGCTCTCGGGGAGCTGTTTTTT
clone_size: -; d_call: TRBD1; v_call: TRBV28; j_call: TRBJ1-5; cdr3_aa: CASSLAVGQGRFGQPQHF; cdr3_nt: TGTGCCAGCAGTTTAGCGGTCGGACAGGGCAGATTTGGTCAGCCCCAGCATTTT
clone_size: -; d_call: -; v_call: TRBV28; j_call: TRBJ1-1; cdr3_aa: CASSLDRSRRNTEAFF; cdr3_nt: TGTGCCAGCAGTCTCGACAGGTCACGACGGAACACTGAAGCTTTCTTT
clone_size: -; d_call: -; v_call: TRBV15; j_call: TRBJ1-1; cdr3_aa: CATSRDPQRATEAFF; cdr3_nt: TGTGCCACCAGCAGAGATCCCCAGCGGGCTACTGAAGCTTTCTTT
clone_size: -; d_call: TRBD2; v_call: TRBV6-5; j_call: TRBJ2-1; cdr3_aa: CASTETSGVYNEQFF; cdr3_nt: TGTGCCAGCACCGAAACTAGCGGGGTATACAATGAGCAGTTCTTC
clone_size: once; d_call: TRBD2; v_call: TRBV7-2; j_call: TRBJ2-1; cdr3_aa: CASSKAGTRHEQFF; cdr3_nt: TGTGCCAGCAGCAAAGCCGGGACTAGGCATGAGCAGTTCTTC
clone_size: -; d_call: -; v_call: TRBV6-2/TRBV6-3; j_call: TRBJ2-7; cdr3_aa: CASSKQVPEQYF; cdr3_nt: TGTGCCAGCAGTAAACAGGTCCCCGAGCAGTACTTC
clone_size: -; d_call: TRBD1; v_call: TRBV30; j_call: TRBJ1-1; cdr3_aa: CAWAGQGGTEAFF; cdr3_nt: TGTGCCTGGGCGGGACAGGGGGGCACTGAAGCTTTCTTT
clone_size: -; d_call: -; v_call: TRBV5-1; j_call: TRBJ1-2; cdr3_aa: CASSIDRPNYGYTF; cdr3_nt: TGCGCCAGCAGCATAGACAGGCCTAACTATGGCTACACCTTC
clone_size: -; d_call: TRBD1; v_call: TRBV5-1; j_call: TRBJ2-7; cdr3_aa: CASSYRDSSYEQYF; cdr3_nt: TGCGCCAGCAGCTACCGGGACAGCTCCTACGAGCAGTACTTC
clone_size: -; d_call: -; v_call: TRBV5-8; j_call: TRBJ2-5; cdr3_aa: CASSTGTLNQETQYF; cdr3_nt: TGTGCCAGCAGCACCGGGACACTGAACCAAGAGACCCAGTACTTC
clone_size: once; d_call: TRBD1; v_call: TRBV4-1; j_call: TRBJ2-3; cdr3_aa: CASSHSGQGLPTDTQYF; cdr3_nt: TGCGCCAGCAGCCACTCAGGACAGGGATTGCCCACAGATACGCAGTATTTT
clone_size: -; d_call: TRBD2; v_call: TRBV18; j_call: TRBJ2-3; cdr3_aa: CASSETPGLAGGQAQYF; cdr3_nt: TGTGCCAGCTCAGAGACGCCGGGACTAGCGGGAGGCCAGGCGCAGTATTTT
clone_size: -; d_call: -; v_call: TRBV6-2/TRBV6-3; j_call: TRBJ1-1; cdr3_aa: CASSYSSRVTEAFF; cdr3_nt: TGTGCCAGCAGTTACTCGAGCAGGGTCACTGAAGCTTTCTTT
clone_size: -; d_call: -; v_call: TRBV21-1; j_call: TRBJ1-2; cdr3_aa: CASSVQGAANYGYTF; cdr3_nt: TGTGCCAGCAGCGTACAGGGTGCAGCTAACTATGGCTACACCTTC
clone_size: -; d_call: -; v_call: TRBV10-3; j_call: TRBJ1-6; cdr3_aa: CAISESGRGVNSPLHF; cdr3_nt: TGTGCCATCAGTGAGTCAGGCAGGGGAGTTAATTCACCCCTCCACTTT
clone_size: -; d_call: -; v_call: TRBV28; j_call: TRBJ2-2; cdr3_aa: CASSRLARNTGELFF; cdr3_nt: TGTGCCAGCAGTCGGCTAGCGCGTAACACCGGGGAGCTGTTTTTT
clone_size: -; d_call: TRBD1; v_call: TRBV29-1; j_call: TRBJ2-3; cdr3_aa: CSGQKGTGKYF; cdr3_nt: TGCAGCGGGCAGAAGGGGACAGGGAAATATTTT
clone_size: -; d_call: -; v_call: TRBV6-5; j_call: TRBJ1-5; cdr3_aa: CASSYRGGNQPQHF; cdr3_nt: TGTGCCAGCAGTTACAGGGGTGGGAATCAGCCCCAGCATTTT
clone_size: -; d_call: TRBD1; v_call: TRBV19; j_call: TRBJ2-1; cdr3_aa: CASNEGDRAYNEQFF; cdr3_nt: TGTGCCAGCAACGAAGGGGACAGGGCCTACAATGAGCAGTTCTTC
clone_size: -; d_call: -; v_call: TRBV6-2/TRBV6-3; j_call: TRBJ2-7; cdr3_aa: CASSSTSYEQYF; cdr3_nt: TGTGCCAGCAGTTCGACTAGCTACGAGCAGTACTTC
clone_size: -; d_call: TRBD1; v_call: TRBV5-7; j_call: TRBJ1-1; cdr3_aa: CASSKRDRDTEAFF; cdr3_nt: TGTGCCAGCAGCAAGAGGGACAGAGACACTGAAGCTTTCTTT
clone_size: -; d_call: TRBD2; v_call: TRBV3-1/TRBV3-2; j_call: TRBJ2-5; cdr3_aa: CASSPSGRAYLETQYF; cdr3_nt: TGTGCCAGCAGCCCGAGCGGGAGGGCATATTTAGAGACCCAGTACTTC
clone_size: -; d_call: -; v_call: TRBV29-1; j_call: TRBJ2-7; cdr3_aa: CSVGQGRSYEQYF; cdr3_nt: TGCAGCGTTGGGCAGGGCCGCTCCTACGAGCAGTACTTC
clone_size: once; d_call: -; v_call: TRBV9; j_call: TRBJ2-5; cdr3_aa: CASSVDPGGETQYF; cdr3_nt: TGTGCCAGCAGCGTAGACCCAGGGGGGGAGACCCAGTACTTC
clone_size: -; d_call: -; v_call: TRBV4-1; j_call: TRBJ2-7; cdr3_aa: CASSPLAEVNEQYF; cdr3_nt: TGCGCCAGCAGCCCCTTAGCGGAGGTGAACGAGCAGTACTTC
clone_size: -; d_call: -; v_call: TRBV30; j_call: TRBJ1-3; cdr3_aa: CAWTGSGNTIYF; cdr3_nt: TGTGCCTGGACAGGCTCTGGAAACACCATATATTTT
clone_size: -; d_call: TRBD1; v_call: TRBV7-3; j_call: TRBJ1-6; cdr3_aa: CASSLNQGADSPLHF; cdr3_nt: TGTGCCAGCAGCTTAAATCAGGGGGCGGATTCACCCCTCCACTTT
clone_size: -; d_call: -; v_call: TRBV2; j_call: TRBJ1-5; cdr3_aa: CASSASAGGNQPQHF; cdr3_nt: TGTGCCAGCAGTGCGTCGGCAGGTGGGAATCAGCCCCAGCATTTT
clone_size: -; d_call: TRBD2; v_call: TRBV7-2; j_call: TRBJ2-3; cdr3_aa: CASSLFLADTDTQYF; cdr3_nt: TGTGCCAGCAGCTTATTCCTAGCGGACACAGATACGCAGTATTTT
clone_size: -; d_call: -; v_call: TRBV7-9; j_call: TRBJ2-7; cdr3_aa: CASSLGAGVFHEQYF; cdr3_nt: TGTGCCAGCAGCTTAGGGGCAGGGGTTTTCCACGAGCAGTACTTC
clone_size: -; d_call: -; v_call: TRBV5-1; j_call: TRBJ1-1; cdr3_aa: CASSWGGSMNTEAFF; cdr3_nt: TGCGCCAGCTCCTGGGGGGGTTCGATGAACACTGAAGCTTTCTTT
clone_size: -; d_call: -; v_call: TRBV28; j_call: TRBJ2-7; cdr3_aa: CASSSYYEQYF; cdr3_nt: TGTGCCAGCAGTTCCTATTACGAGCAGTACTTC
clone_size: -; d_call: TRBD1; v_call: TRBV4-3; j_call: TRBJ1-5; cdr3_aa: CASSQDVGQGGQPQHF; cdr3_nt: TGCGCCAGCAGCCAAGATGTGGGACAGGGTGGTCAGCCCCAGCATTTT
clone_size: once; d_call: TRBD1; v_call: TRBV29-1; j_call: TRBJ2-5; cdr3_aa: CSVPGGTGGMLETQYF; cdr3_nt: TGCAGCGTCCCGGGGGGGACAGGGGGCATGTTGGAGACCCAGTACTTC
clone_size: -; d_call: TRBD2; v_call: TRBV28; j_call: TRBJ2-1; cdr3_aa: CASSLSSGSSYNEQFF; cdr3_nt: TGTGCCAGCAGTTTATCTAGCGGGAGCTCCTACAATGAGCAGTTCTTC
clone_size: -; d_call: -; v_call: TRBV24-1; j_call: TRBJ2-1; cdr3_aa: CATSDRLSSTYNEQFF; cdr3_nt: TGTGCCACCAGTGACCGACTCTCCTCTACTTACAATGAGCAGTTCTTC
clone_size: -; d_call: -; v_call: TRBV6-5; j_call: TRBJ1-4; cdr3_aa: CASSIRENEKLFF; cdr3_nt: TGTGCCAGCAGTATCAGGGAAAATGAAAAACTGTTTTTT
clone_size: once; d_call: -; v_call: TRBV7-2; j_call: TRBJ2-1; cdr3_aa: CASSLVRQAVFF; cdr3_nt: TGTGCCAGCAGCTTAGTGCGACAGGCGGTGTTCTTC
clone_size: once; d_call: TRBD1; v_call: TRBV29-1; j_call: TRBJ2-7; cdr3_aa: CSVEVPPLDREDYEQYF; cdr3_nt: TGCAGCGTTGAAGTTCCGCCTTTGGACAGGGAGGACTACGAGCAGTACTTC
clone_size: -; d_call: -; v_call: TRBV10-3; j_call: TRBJ2-7; cdr3_aa: CAISGQGGGDSYEQYF; cdr3_nt: TGTGCCATCAGTGGGCAAGGGGGTGGTGACTCCTACGAGCAGTACTTC
clone_size: -; d_call: -; v_call: TRBV7-8; j_call: TRBJ2-1; cdr3_aa: CASSPYTNEQFF; cdr3_nt: TGTGCCAGCAGCCCATACACCAATGAGCAGTTCTTC
clone_size: once; d_call: -; v_call: TRBV10-3; j_call: TRBJ2-7; cdr3_aa: CAISERSPPAGEQYF; cdr3_nt: TGTGCCATCAGTGAGCGATCCCCTCCAGCAGGGGAGCAGTACTTC
clone_size: -; d_call: -; v_call: TRBV28; j_call: TRBJ1-5; cdr3_aa: CAHTTGNQPQHF; cdr3_nt: TGTGCCCATACTACAGGGAACCAGCCCCAGCATTTT
clone_size: -; d_call: TRBD1; v_call: TRBV19; j_call: TRBJ1-2; cdr3_aa: CASSPFQGRTGGIDYGYTF; cdr3_nt: TGTGCCAGTAGTCCCTTCCAAGGGAGGACAGGGGGAATCGACTATGGCTACACCTTC
clone_size: -; d_call: TRBD2; v_call: TRBV27; j_call: TRBJ2-5; cdr3_aa: CASSLTGGSIQETQYF; cdr3_nt: TGTGCCAGCAGTTTAACCGGCGGGAGTATCCAAGAGACCCAGTACTTC
clone_size: -; d_call: -; v_call: TRBV18; j_call: TRBJ2-6; cdr3_aa: CASSPRGRGTSGANVLTF; cdr3_nt: TGTGCCAGCTCACCACGAGGCAGGGGAACTTCTGGGGCCAACGTCCTGACTTTC
clone_size: -; d_call: -; v_call: TRBV7-2; j_call: TRBJ2-2; cdr3_aa: CASSLEPSWGELFF; cdr3_nt: TGTGCCAGCAGCTTAGAGCCTAGCTGGGGGGAGCTGTTTTTT
clone_size: -; d_call: TRBD1; v_call: TRBV15; j_call: TRBJ1-5; cdr3_aa: CATSTEGGHNQPQHF; cdr3_nt: TGTGCCACCAGCACCGAAGGGGGCCACAATCAGCCCCAGCATTTT